This T cell receptor beta chain was profiled in a study of control samples from healthy donors and cancer patients (TCRdb year 2020). Ends trimmed: V by 0 bases, J by 0 bases; bases unmatched to a gene: 6. In the germline V gene, CDR1 corresponds to LGHNA and CDR2 to YSLEER. The CDR3 has 17 amino acids, counting the end cysteine and phenylalanine. The read is trimmed to its CDR3 DNA, 51 bases read in frame from base 1. About this clone: Its antigen is not yet known. Base quality data are lacking; no much larger clone is found one base away.

Library creation used the immunoSEQ multiplex PCR assay. Entries here come from immuneACCESS through TCRdb and include only in-frame sequences with V and J called. Some clones fail to appear in such tables; in the studies checked, an unresolved V gene covers under half of the shortfall, and the cause of the remainder is unknown. Within this sample are approximately 20,000 clones, with about 82% of them counted one time only. The ten largest account for around a tenth of the sample. This clonotype was sampled from a woman in her 70s with colorectal cancer. Sequenced: PBMCs. Rearrangement joined TRBV4-3 to TRBJ2-3; 7 bases in the junction line up with TRBD1. The CDR3 region has the sequence CASSQDGTTGSTDTQYF. The bases are TGCGCCAGCAGCCAAGATGGGACGACAGGGAGCACAGATACGCAGTATTTT.